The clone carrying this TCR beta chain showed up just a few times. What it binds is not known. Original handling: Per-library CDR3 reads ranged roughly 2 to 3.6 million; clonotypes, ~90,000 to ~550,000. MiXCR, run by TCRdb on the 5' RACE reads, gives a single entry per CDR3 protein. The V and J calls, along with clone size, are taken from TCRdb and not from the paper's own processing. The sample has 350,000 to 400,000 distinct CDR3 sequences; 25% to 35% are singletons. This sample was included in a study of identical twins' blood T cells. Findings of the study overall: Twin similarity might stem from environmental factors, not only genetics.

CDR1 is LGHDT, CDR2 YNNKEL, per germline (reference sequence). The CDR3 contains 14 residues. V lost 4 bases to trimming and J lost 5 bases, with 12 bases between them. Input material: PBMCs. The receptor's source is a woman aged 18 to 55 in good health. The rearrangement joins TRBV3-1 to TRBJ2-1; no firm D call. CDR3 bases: TGTGCCAGCAGCCCTTTACAGCGAGACAATGAGCAGTTCTTC. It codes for CASSPLQRDNEQFF.